The source of this T cell receptor (beta chain) is a study of shared clonotypes between healthy human individuals. With 0 bases removed from V and 0 bases from J, the gap between germline ends came to 9 bases. Germline values: CDR1 SGHRS, CDR2 YFSETQ. The CDR3 sequence is 16 residues long. Findings and limits, study-wide: Memory subsets generally showed smaller estimated richness than naive subsets did. The sharing of 4.5% to 5% of naive CD4 clonotypes was seen across a handful of donors.

Deep-level assay runs were performed. This table comes from immunoSEQ multiplex PCR, and its TCRdb copy is limited to in-frame clones, with some not included. The sample lists some 2.1 million clones, roughly 95% occurring once. For this clone: Antigen specificity is unknown.

The sequence was collected from a man younger than 30 in good health. The sample taken for sequencing was naive CD4+ T cells sorted from blood. The subset was: CD45RA+ positively selected. The chain recombines TRBV5-1 with TRBJ2-2; no clear D. The CDR3 DNA reads TGCGCCAGCAGCTTGGGCCCTACATCGAACACCGGGGAGCTGTTTTTT. As protein: CASSLGPTSNTGELFF.